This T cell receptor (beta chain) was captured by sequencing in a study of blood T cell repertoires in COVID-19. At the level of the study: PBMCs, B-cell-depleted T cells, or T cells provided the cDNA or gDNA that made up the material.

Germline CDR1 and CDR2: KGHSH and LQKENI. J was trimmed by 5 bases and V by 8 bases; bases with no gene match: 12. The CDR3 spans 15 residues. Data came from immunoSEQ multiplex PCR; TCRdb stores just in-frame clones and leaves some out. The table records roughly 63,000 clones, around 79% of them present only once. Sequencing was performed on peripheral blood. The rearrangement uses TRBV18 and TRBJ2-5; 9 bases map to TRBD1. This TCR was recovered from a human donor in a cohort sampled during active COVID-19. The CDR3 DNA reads TGTGCCAGCGCTCCCGGGACAGGGATGAAGGAGACCCAGTACTTC. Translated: CASAPGTGMKETQYF.